This is a list of T cell receptor beta chains from one sample in a study of T cells in Graves' hyperthyroidism and ophthalmopathy. A single record per CDR3 protein comes from TCRdb applying MiXCR to the multiplex PCR reads. The profile shows about 580,000 distinct CDR3 sequences, 35% to 55% of them singletons. The sequencing sample was made of peripheral blood or thyroid tissue (not recorded which). The receptors were gathered from a woman under 30 with Graves' hyperthyroidism. Both conserved end residues are part of each CDR3. A D gene is named only where the DNA matches it firmly. Some rows mark clone size as missing; the rest say once, few, many or name a class of expanded clone.

V gene	D gene	clone size	J gene	CDR3 protein	CDR3 DNA
TRBV6-5	-	once	TRBJ1-2	CASRTRESGYTF	TGTGCCAGCAGGACCAGGGAAAGTGGCTACACCTTC
TRBV7-3	-	once	TRBJ2-1	CATTFGTANNEQFF	TGTGCCACCACCTTTGGGACTGCCAACAATGAGCAGTTCTTC
TRBV19	-	many	TRBJ1-1	CASSIYGIMNTEAFF	TGTGCCAGTAGTATCTACGGAATAATGAACACTGAAGCTTTCTTT
TRBV29-1	-	-	TRBJ1-2	CSGRGSGGNGYTF	TGCAGCGGGCGTGGGTCCGGGGGAAATGGCTACACCTTC
TRBV2	-	-	TRBJ2-4	CASSEWGIGKNIQYF	TGTGCCAGCAGTGAATGGGGTATCGGCAAAAACATTCAGTACTTC
TRBV12-3/TRBV12-4	-	many	TRBJ1-6	CASSFMRSPLHF	TGTGCCAGCAGTTTCATGCGTTCACCCCTCCACTTT
TRBV7-9	TRBD2	-	TRBJ2-2	CASSLVAGGLFF	TGTGCCAGCAGCTTGGTAGCGGGAGGGCTGTTTTTT
TRBV13	TRBD2	many	TRBJ2-5	CASSLMAGGSQETQYF	TGTGCCAGCAGCCTGATGGCGGGAGGTAGCCAAGAGACCCAGTACTTC
TRBV4-2	TRBD2	many	TRBJ2-7	CASSQEGGRTPRQYF	TGTGCCAGCAGCCAAGAGGGCGGGAGAACCCCCCGGCAGTACTTC
TRBV2	TRBD2	-	TRBJ2-5	CASSILDGRAFGETQYF	TGTGCCAGCAGTATCCTCGACGGGAGGGCCTTCGGGGAGACCCAGTACTTC
TRBV27	-	-	TRBJ1-3	CASRPHSGNTIYF	TGTGCCAGCAGGCCTCACTCTGGAAACACCATATATTTT
TRBV11-2	-	-	TRBJ2-3	CASSPNGDTQYF	TGTGCCAGCAGCCCAAATGGGGATACGCAGTATTTT
TRBV27	-	many	TRBJ1-2	CASRPRQGNDGYTF	TGTGCCAGCAGGCCTCGGCAGGGTAATGATGGCTACACCTTC
TRBV7-3	-	many	TRBJ2-7	CASSSDPGSEEQYF	TGTGCCAGCAGTTCAGACCCGGGTTCGGAGGAGCAGTACTTC
TRBV6-6	-	few	TRBJ2-2	CASSYRRGRTGELFF	TGTGCCAGCAGTTACAGGAGGGGTCGAACCGGGGAGCTGTTTTTT
TRBV11-2	TRBD2	-	TRBJ2-1	CASSPASGSFYNEQFF	TGTGCCAGCAGCCCTGCTAGCGGGAGTTTCTACAATGAGCAGTTCTTC
TRBV2	-	-	TRBJ1-6	CASSEQGLGHNSPLHF	TGTGCCAGCAGTGAACAGGGGTTGGGACATAATTCACCCCTCCACTTT
TRBV20-1	TRBD1	-	TRBJ1-1	CSADPRDRVLLRTEAFF	TGCAGTGCGGACCCCCGGGACAGGGTATTATTGAGGACTGAAGCTTTCTTT
TRBV25-1	-	-	TRBJ1-2	CASSERQGYTF	TGTGCCAGCAGTGAGCGACAGGGCTACACCTTC
TRBV7-9	-	-	TRBJ1-4	CASSLVEVPLTNEKLFF	TGTGCCAGCAGCTTAGTCGAGGTCCCCCTGACTAATGAAAAACTGTTTTTT
TRBV25-1	TRBD1	many	TRBJ1-5	CASSESRRGRDQPQHF	TGTGCCAGCAGTGAAAGTAGGAGGGGGCGCGATCAGCCCCAGCATTTT
TRBV20-1	TRBD2	-	TRBJ2-7	CSASVGLAGRGEQYF	TGCAGTGCCAGCGTAGGACTAGCGGGAAGAGGGGAGCAGTACTTC
TRBV7-2	-	-	TRBJ1-2	CASSPDTGGGSGYTF	TGTGCCAGCAGCCCTGACACCGGGGGGGGCTCTGGCTACACCTTC
TRBV2	-	many	TRBJ1-6	CASSTGSGSPLHF	TGTGCCAGCTCAACAGGGAGTGGGTCACCCCTCCACTTT
TRBV25-1	-	-	TRBJ1-2	CASSGQRQDYGYTF	TGTGCCAGCAGTGGACAAAGACAGGACTATGGCTACACCTTC